Presented here are 26 T cell receptor beta chains from one specimen sequenced in a study of T cells after yellow fever vaccination. Each CDR3 protein is one row after TCRdb ran MiXCR on the 5' RACE reads. The table has hundreds of thousands of distinct CDR3 sequences, roughly 13% seen once. Sample: PBMCs, taken on the day of the yellow fever booster vaccination. All receptors derive from a man younger than 40 who received the YFV17D yellow fever vaccine.

The chain is built from TRBV20-1 and TRBJ2-1; no clear D gene. The germline gives CDR1 DFQATT, CDR2 SNEGSKA (reference sequence). The V end lost 3 bases, the J end lost 4 bases, and 10 bases lay between the germline ends. The CDR3 has 13 residues. The CDR3 DNA is TGCAGTGCTAGGGTTACTACTTACAATGAGCAGTTCTTC. Encoded protein: CSARVTTYNEQFF.

This clonotype was seen a handful of times. The rearrangement joins TRBV20-1 to TRBJ2-3; 9 nucleotides line up with TRBD2. There are 16 residues in the CDR3. Germline-derived CDR1 and CDR2 are DFQATT and SNEGSKA (reference sequence). V was pared by 6 bases and J by 4 bases, with 14 bases of the junction left unmatched. Written as DNA, the CDR3 is TGCAGTGCGGCAGATTATAGCGGGAGTTATGCAGATACGCAGTATTTT. Its translation: CSAADYSGSYADTQYF.

In regard to this clonotype: With a much larger clone just one base away, this may be a read error. CDR3 nucleotide sequence: TGTGCCAGCAGCTTAGCGGGAGGGGCCCACGAGCAGTACTTC. This sequence encodes CASSLAGGAHEQYF. The chain employs TRBV11-2 and TRBJ2-7; TRBD2 matches at 8 bases. CDR1 and CDR2 from the germline V gene are SGHAT and FQNNGV. This CDR3 region has 14 residues. The J segment lost 5 bases and the V segment lost 1 base, leaving 4 bases of the junction unmatched.

The rearrangement joins TRBV20-1 to TRBJ2-7; D might be TRBD1 or TRBD2, each matching 7 bases. Trimming removed 5 bases from V and 5 bases from J, with 16 bases in between. Germline V gives CDR1 DFQATT, CDR2 SNEGSKA (reference sequence). The CDR3 is 13 residues long. The DNA of the CDR3 is TGCAGTGCTCAGCAGGGGGGAGGGGACGAGCAGTACTTC. Amino acids: CSAQQGGGDEQYF.

This clonotype was detected a few times. The chain combines TRBV27 with TRBJ2-1; D gene uncertain. Germline CDR1 MNHEY, CDR2 SMNVEV (reference sequence). Trimming removed 6 bases at V and 7 bases at J, with 10 bases between. There are 12 residues in the CDR3. The CDR3, as DNA: TGTGCCAGCAGATCTCGAGCTAATGAGCAGTTCTTC. Its protein product is CASRSRANEQFF.

This chain links TRBV30 with TRBJ2-1; D might be TRBD2 (5 bases). Trimming left V 4 bases short and J 8 bases short, with 15 bases between. The CDR3 covers 13 residues. Germline CDR1 reads GTSNPN; CDR2 reads SVGIG (reference sequence). The CDR3 bases are TGTGCCTGGAACGAGGGAGTCTGGTATGAGCAGTTCTTC. It encodes CAWNEGVWYEQFF.

This clonotype was recorded a few times. This rearrangement joins TRBV20-1 to TRBJ1-1; 8 nucleotides match TRBD1. The CDR3 has 13 residues. CDR1 is DFQATT and CDR2 is SNEGSKA in the germline V gene (reference sequence). Trimming took 1 base from V and 5 from J; bases not matched to a gene: 3. CDR3 in amino acids: CSARGTGFTEAFF. The CDR3 DNA reads as TGCAGTGCTAGAGGGACAGGGTTTACTGAAGCTTTCTTT.

The sample holds a few counts of this clonotype. The V gene is TRBV4-3, the J gene TRBJ1-1; D remains unclear. V gave up 1 base and J gave up 0 bases, with 3 bases separating them. Germline CDR1 reads LGHNA; CDR2 reads YSLEER. This CDR3 spans 13 amino acids. The DNA for the CDR3 is TGCGCCAGCAGCCAAGGGATGAACACTGAAGCTTTCTTT. Translated, it gives CASSQGMNTEAFF.

Only a few counts were recorded for this clonotype. The chain carries TRBV10-3 and TRBJ1-1, with D tentatively TRBD1 (5 bases). V lost 0 bases, J lost 3 bases, and 11 bases lay in between. The CDR3 covers 15 residues. Germline V gene lookup returns CDR1 ENHRY and CDR2 SYGVKD. The CDR3 DNA follows: TGTGCCATCAGTGAGTCAAGCAGGGTGTACACTGAAGCTTTCTTT. Its translation is CAISESSRVYTEAFF.

Only a few counts were recorded for this clonotype. V is TRBV12-3 or TRBV12-4 and J is TRBJ2-6; D is unclear. The ends were cut back, 6 bases at V and 2 bases at J, with 5 bases in the middle. This CDR3 has 13 amino acids. The CDR3 loop is CASRVPGANVLTF. The CDR3 nucleotides read TGTGCCAGCAGGGTGCCTGGGGCCAACGTCCTGACTTTC.

The CDR3 region is CASSLGSRPLGYTF. CDR3 bases: TGTGCCAGCAGTTTAGGTTCGCGGCCCCTTGGCTACACCTTC. This rearrangement joins TRBV12-3 or TRBV12-4 to TRBJ1-2; D not certain. The CDR3 contains 14 residues. V lost 1 base, J lost 7 bases, and 13 bases lay in between.

The V call is TRBV28, the J call TRBJ1-1; TRBD1 might be the D (5 bases). Trimming cost V 2 bases and J 11 bases, with 15 bases left between them. This CDR3 contains 13 residues. Germline lookup yields CDR1 MDHEN and CDR2 SYDVKM. The CDR3 region is CASSLVGSRGAFF. The DNA for the CDR3 is TGTGCCAGCAGTTTAGTGGGCAGCCGGGGGGCTTTCTTT.

The chain links TRBV18 to TRBJ2-2; TRBD1 might be the D (6 bases). The CDR3 spans 20 residues. V shed 1 base and J shed 2 bases, with 23 bases lying between them. The germline V gene has CDR1 KGHSH and CDR2 LQKENI. The CDR3 here is CASSPQQGAGKRANTGELFF. Here the CDR3 DNA reads TGTGCCAGCTCACCACAACAGGGAGCCGGGAAGAGAGCTAACACCGGGGAGCTGTTTTTT.

This clonotype was counted only a few times. This chain joins TRBV5-1 and TRBJ2-5; 10 bases map to TRBD1. The junction had 12 bases not matched to a gene; V was cut back by 6 bases and J by 7 bases. The CDR3 is made up of 15 amino acids. Germline lookup yields CDR1 SGHRS and CDR2 YFSETQ. CDR3 protein: CASNLTPDRGRTQYF. CDR3 sequence (DNA): TGCGCCAGCAACCTTACCCCTGACAGGGGGCGGACCCAGTACTTC.

There are a few counts of this clonotype. The chain links TRBV6-1 to TRBJ2-1, with 9 bases lining up with TRBD2. CDR1 is MNHNS and CDR2 is SASEGT in the germline V gene. The junction had 6 bases not matched to a gene; V was cut back by 7 bases and J by 2 bases. This CDR3 has 15 amino acids. This CDR3 is CASTRAGGAYNEQFF. The CDR3 bases are TGTGCCAGCACCCGAGCGGGAGGCGCCTACAATGAGCAGTTCTTC.

V gene TRBV19 combines with J gene TRBJ2-1; 10 bases match TRBD2. CDR1 and CDR2 from the germline V gene are LNHDA and SQIVND (reference sequence). This CDR3 has 13 amino acids. Trimming took 11 bases from V and 6 from J; bases not matched to a gene: 7. The CDR3 spells CAVGLAGVNEQFF. CDR3 nucleotides: TGTGCCGTGGGGCTAGCGGGAGTCAATGAGCAGTTCTTC. The whole variable domain, remainder taken from reference TRBV19 and TRBJ2-1, is DGGITQSPKYLFRKEGQNVTLSCEQNLNHDAMYWYRQDPGQGLRLIYYSQIVNDFQKGDIAEGYSVSREKKESFPLTVTSAQKNPTAFYLCAVGLAGVNEQFFGPGTRLTVL.

The chain uses TRBV7-9 and TRBJ2-2, with 7 bases matching TRBD2. The V and J ends lost 8 bases and 7 bases, in that order; junction bases with no gene match: 10. Germline V lookup: CDR1 SEHNR, CDR2 FQNEAQ (reference sequence). The CDR3 extends over 14 amino acids. The chain's CDR3 is CASPPPAGDGELFF. The CDR3 region has the DNA TGTGCCAGCCCCCCCCCGGCGGGAGACGGGGAGCTGTTTTTT.

This clonotype was observed a few times. This chain connects TRBV29-1 to TRBJ2-4; perhaps TRBD1 as D (5 bases). Per germline, CDR1 SQVTM and CDR2 ANQGSEA. The ends were cut back, 7 bases at V and 8 bases at J, with 12 bases in the middle. This CDR3 is 11 amino acids long. The chain's CDR3 is CSASGRDIQYF. The CDR3 DNA reads TGCAGCGCTTCAGGCAGGGACATTCAGTACTTC.

The CDR3 is CASSLEEGGFTQYF. The DNA for the CDR3 is TGTGCCAGCAGCTTAGAAGAGGGTGGCTTTACGCAGTATTTT. The rearrangement links TRBV7-2 to TRBJ2-3, with D maybe TRBD2 (5 bases). Germline V gene lookup returns CDR1 SGHTA and CDR2 FQGNSA. Trimming cost V 1 base and J 8 bases, with 13 bases left between them. There are 14 residues in the CDR3.

J is TRBJ2-1 and V is TRBV4-1, with D unclear. V lost 1 base and J lost 8, with 12 bases in between. Germline V lookup: CDR1 MGHRA, CDR2 YSYEKL. This CDR3 contains 14 residues. CDR3 loop: CASSQAPSGYEQFF. The CDR3 coding sequence is TGCGCCAGCAGCCAAGCGCCTAGTGGTTATGAGCAGTTCTTC.

V and J are TRBV4-3 and TRBJ2-1, with D perhaps matching TRBD1 (6 bases). Looked up from germline, CDR1 is LGHNA and CDR2 is YSLEER. This CDR3 contains 14 residues. Trimming took 5 bases from V and 5 from J, leaving 13 bases between them. CDR3: CASSSRDKDNEQFF. The CDR3 DNA reads TGCGCCAGCAGCTCCCGGGACAAGGACAATGAGCAGTTCTTC.

This clonotype has more than one count but fewer than ten. The genes are TRBV6-6 and TRBJ2-3; D remains ambiguous. This CDR3 has 13 residues. Trimming cost V 2 bases and J 5 bases, with 8 bases left between them. Germline loops: CDR1 MNHNY, CDR2 SVGAGI (reference sequence). The CDR3 DNA sequence: TGTGCCAGCAGTTACCTCACCATAGATACGCAGTATTTT. Residues: CASSYLTIDTQYF.

The chain uses TRBV15 and TRBJ2-7; 13 bases agree with TRBD2. Germline lookup yields CDR1 LNHNV and CDR2 YYDKDF (reference sequence). The V and J ends lost 6 bases and 0 bases, in that order; junction bases with no gene match: 5. The CDR3 covers 16 residues. The CDR3 spells CATRRTSGSFSYEQYF. The CDR3 bases are TGTGCCACCAGGCGGACTAGCGGGAGTTTCTCCTACGAGCAGTACTTC.

This clonotype was seen a few times. This chain uses TRBV4-3 with TRBJ1-6; D is unclear. Trimming took 1 base from V and 7 from J, leaving 11 bases between them. The CDR3 length is 15 residues. In germline, CDR1 is LGHNA, CDR2 YSLEER. CDR3 loop: CASSQGPGFNSPLHF. The CDR3 nucleotides are TGCGCCAGCAGCCAAGGCCCGGGGTTCAATTCACCCCTCCACTTT.

This clonotype was counted only a few times. The chain recombines TRBV20-1 with TRBJ2-3; D remains ambiguous. The CDR3 is 11 residues long. CDR1 DFQATT and CDR2 SNEGSKA come from the germline V gene (reference sequence). Trimming took off 5 bases at V and 6 bases at J, with 9 bases between the two ends. The CDR3 region has the DNA TGCAGTGCTTCGACTCGGGATACGCAGTATTTT. Amino acids: CSASTRDTQYF.

The sample holds many counts of this clonotype. The chain carries TRBV5-1 and TRBJ2-1; 8 nucleotides line up with TRBD2. Trimming at V came to 5 bases and at J to 10 bases, leaving 14 bases not matched to a gene. The CDR3 spans 15 residues. The germline V gene has CDR1 SGHRS and CDR2 YFSETQ. DNA of the CDR3: TGCGCCAGCAGGCCCGGAGGAGCGGGAGCGGAGGAGCAGTTCTTC. Translation: CASRPGGAGAEEQFF.